Listed here are 12 T cell receptor beta chains from one sample, sequenced in a study of T-cell memory formation after mild COVID-19. TCRdb redid the calling of the 5' RACE reads with MiXCR, one entry per CDR3 protein. This repertoire shows 250,000 to 300,000 distinct CDR3 sequences, 15% to 20% found once; its top ten account for 22%. Specimen: PBMCs or a T cell subset sorted from them (not recorded which). The receptors were gathered from a man aged 18-30 years who had mild COVID-19 (a few samples of this study predate the infection). Cell type and time point are not known.

This clonotype was seen at least ten times. The CDR3 region is CASSFAVGRGETEAFF. CDR3 in DNA: TGTGCCAGCAGTTTCGCAGTTGGGAGGGGCGAGACTGAAGCTTTCTTT. The gene calls are TRBV28 and TRBJ1-1; D perhaps matches TRBD1 (5 bases). This CDR3 has 16 amino acids. V was pared by 3 bases and J by 5 bases, with 19 bases between. The germline CDR1 and CDR2 sequences are MDHEN and SYDVKM.

This clonotype was detected only a few times. The rearrangement joins TRBV4-1 to TRBJ1-1; D unclear. This CDR3 is built from 12 residues. Between the trimmed V and J ends, which lost 0 bases and 11 bases, there was a span of 10 bases. CDR1 and CDR2 from the germline V gene are MGHRA and YSYEKL. CDR3 DNA: TGCGCCAGCAGCCAAGATCTTCGGGAGGCTTTCTTT. Its translation: CASSQDLREAFF.

This clonotype was detected only a few times. V usage is TRBV5-1 and J usage is TRBJ2-1, with TRBD1 matching 10 bases. The CDR3 loop spans 14 amino acids. V lost 0 bases to trimming and J lost 7 bases; unmatched junction nucleotides: 1. Germline CDR1 reads SGHRS; CDR2 reads YFSETQ. The CDR3 loop is CASSLGGQGNEQFF. The CDR3 nucleotides read TGCGCCAGCAGCTTGGGGGGACAGGGGAATGAGCAGTTCTTC.

The table lists this clonotype with a count of one. The rearrangement joins TRBV6-4 to TRBJ2-3; 7 positions agree with TRBD2. V was pared by 3 bases and J by 2 bases, with 8 bases of the junction left unmatched. This CDR3 has 16 amino acids. CDR1 MRHNA and CDR2 SNTAGT come from the germline V gene. CDR3 region: CASSERVAGSTDTQYF. The CDR3 region has the DNA TGTGCCAGCAGTGAGAGGGTAGCGGGCTCCACAGATACGCAGTATTTT.

This clonotype was seen only a few times. The chain joins TRBV5-1 to TRBJ2-5; D possibly corresponds to TRBD1 (5 bases). Trimming removed 6 bases from V and 4 bases from J, with 19 bases in between. The germline gives CDR1 SGHRS, CDR2 YFSETQ. The CDR3 extends over 15 amino acids. The CDR3 DNA reads as TGCGCCAGCATCCCCACAGGTAGCCCAGGAGAGACCCAGTACTTC. Translated: CASIPTGSPGETQYF.

The chain recombines TRBV19 with TRBJ1-5, with 9 bases matching TRBD1. Per the germline V gene, CDR1 is LNHDA and CDR2 is SQIVND (reference sequence). V dropped 5 bases and J dropped 2; count of bases not matched to a gene: 16. The CDR3 has 19 residues. The CDR3 coding sequence is TGTGCCAGTAGTTCACGACAGGGGGTCGTCCAGTCCGGCAATCAGCCCCAGCATTTT. This gives the protein CASSSRQGVVQSGNQPQHF.

This clonotype was observed at least ten times. The V gene is TRBV29-1, the J gene TRBJ2-2; 8 positions match TRBD1. CDR1 is SQVTM and CDR2 is ANQGSEA in the germline V gene. The CDR3 runs 12 residues. J lost 7 bases, V lost 6 bases, and 4 bases had no gene match. This chain's CDR3 is CSVTGGGGELFF. The CDR3 region has the DNA TGCAGCGTAACAGGGGGTGGCGGGGAGCTGTTTTTT.

This clonotype was found a few times. V and J are TRBV29-1 and TRBJ1-4; TRBD1 is a possible D gene (6 bases). The CDR3 is 13 residues long. V was pared by 5 bases and J by 8 bases, with 15 bases between. Germline assignment: CDR1 SQVTM and CDR2 ANQGSEA. CDR3 nucleotides: TGCAGCGTTAAACAGGGAGGGAAGGAAAAACTGTTTTTT. Translating it yields CSVKQGGKEKLFF.

This clonotype was counted a few times. This chain joins TRBV4-1 and TRBJ1-2; D is possibly TRBD1 (5 bases). CDR3 length equals 15 residues. Germline assignment: CDR1 MGHRA and CDR2 YSYEKL. Deletions cut 3 bases from V and 4 bases from J, with 15 bases between. The CDR3 spells CASSQIGVRSYGYTF. DNA for the CDR3: TGCGCCAGCAGCCAGATAGGGGTCAGAAGCTATGGCTACACCTTC.

This clonotype was picked up a small number of times. V is TRBV4-3 and J is TRBJ1-4; 7 bases are a match to TRBD1. The CDR3 extends over 14 amino acids. Germline trimming cut 6 bases from V and 4 bases from J; bases unmatched to any gene: 5. The V gene's germline CDR1 is LGHNA and CDR2 YSLEER. This CDR3 is CASSPDRHNEKLFF. The CDR3 DNA sequence: TGCGCCAGCAGTCCGGACAGGCATAATGAAAAACTGTTTTTT.

This clonotype appeared a few times. The chain's CDR3 is CASSQEGRRETQYF. CDR3 coding DNA: TGTGCCAGCAGCCAAGAGGGAAGGCGGGAGACCCAGTACTTC. The gene calls are TRBV3-1 and TRBJ2-5; D uncertain. The CDR3 extends over 14 amino acids. The germline V gene encodes CDR1 LGHDT and CDR2 YNNKEL (reference sequence). V was cut by 0 bases and J by 5 bases, with 10 bases left in between.

The CDR3 sequence is CASSVSGAKDGYTF. The CDR3, as DNA: TGTGCCAGCAGTGTGTCGGGGGCAAAAGATGGCTACACCTTC. The chain uses TRBV6-1 and TRBJ1-2; possibly TRBD1 for D (6 bases). Trimming removed 4 bases at V and 6 bases at J, with 15 bases between. Germline values: CDR1 MNHNS, CDR2 SASEGT. The CDR3 sequence is 14 residues long.